This passage covers 23 T cell receptor beta chains from one sample sequenced in a study of vaccination and CD4 T cells after COVID-19 (dated 2022 in TCRdb). The treatment or condition label on this specimen signifies: roughly 11-day PBMC culture with coronavirus spike peptide pools or control peptides (ViraFEST assay). Library method: PCR. TCRdb lists the instrument as Illumina iSeq 100. TCR sequencing of DNA from cultured CD4+ T cells used the Oncomine TCR Beta short-read assay at the Johns Hopkins FTIC core. TCRdb trimmed public reads at Q25 via fastp, called clones via MiXCR and kept in-frame beta chains. Each entry merges the rows of one CDR3 protein and shows their most common DNA and genes. This sample holds roughly 6,800 distinct CDR3 sequences; roughly 25% were observed only once. Together, the top ten hold 9% to 9.5% of the sample. Their cognate antigens are unknown. Sequencing used CD4+ T cells from blood, cultured in vitro, obtained after SARS-CoV-2 vaccination. The receptor source for this set is a human donor who had recovered from COVID-19.

The chain joins TRBV7-9 to TRBJ1-2; no definite D call. The CDR3 contains 13 residues. Germline CDR1 SEHNR, CDR2 FQNEAQ (reference sequence). V was trimmed by 1 base and J by 3 bases, leaving 6 bases between them. This CDR3 is CASSLVADYGYTF. DNA of the CDR3: TGTGCCAGCAGCTTAGTGGCAGACTATGGCTACACCTTC.

The chain recombines TRBV6-2 or TRBV6-3 with TRBJ2-5; 11 nucleotides align to TRBD2. CDR3 size: 16 residues. The germline gives CDR1 MNHEY, CDR2 SVGEGT. V dropped 5 bases and J dropped 0; count of bases not matched to a gene: 5. The CDR3 coding sequence is TGTGCCAGCAGTAGACGGGGACTAGCGGACCAAGAGACCCAGTACTTC. Translation gives CASSRRGLADQETQYF.

In its sample, this clonotype is medium-sized. The CDR3 DNA is TGTGCCAGCAGCTTAAGTCTGGGGGAGACCCAGTACTTC. This translates into CASSLSLGETQYF. This rearrangement joins TRBV7-3 to TRBJ2-5; the D is unclear. Trimming took 1 base from V and 5 from J, leaving 8 bases between them. The germline CDR1 and CDR2 sequences are SGHTA and FQGTGA. The CDR3 consists of 13 residues.

This clonotype appeared a few times. Here the CDR3 reads CASSWGGGETQYF. CDR3 DNA: TGTGCCAGTAGTTGGGGGGGCGGTGAGACCCAGTACTTC. The V and J genes are TRBV19 and TRBJ2-5; a weak D match, TRBD2 (7 bases). The V end was cut by 5 bases, the J end by 5 bases, with 12 bases between. The CDR3 contains 13 residues. The germline V gene encodes CDR1 LNHDA and CDR2 SQIVND (reference sequence).

The gene calls are TRBV5-1 and TRBJ2-3, with TRBD2 identical over 11 bases. Germline loops: CDR1 SGHRS, CDR2 YFSETQ. The ends lost 5 bases at V and 2 bases at J; junction bases unmatched: 7. The CDR3 has 16 amino acids. The CDR3 bases are TGCGCCAGCAGAATAGGGACTAGCGGAACCACAGATACGCAGTATTTT. Protein sequence: CASRIGTSGTTDTQYF.

This clonotype is classed as medium-sized. The chain combines TRBV25-1 with TRBJ2-5; D gene unclear. CDR1 MGHDK and CDR2 SYGVNS come from the germline V gene. The CDR3 has 17 amino acids. Trimming shortened V by 5 bases and J by 5 bases, and 24 bases separated the two germline ends. In DNA form, the CDR3 reads TGTGCCAGCAGTATCCCGGGCCTCGGGCTTGGCCCCGAGACCCAGTACTTC. As protein: CASSIPGLGLGPETQYF.

V and J are TRBV5-6 and TRBJ1-5; D is ambiguous. Germline values: CDR1 SGHDT, CDR2 YYEEEE. V shed 0 bases and J shed 7 bases, with 14 bases lying between them. CDR3 length: 15 residues. CDR3 DNA sequence: TGTGCCAGCAGCTTGGGTCGTGGGCTCTTACAGCCCCAGCATTTT. Translated: CASSLGRGLLQPQHF. Full variable domain (outside the CDR3, taken from reference TRBV5-6 and TRBJ1-5): DAGVTQSPTHLIKTRGQQVTLRCSPKSGHDTVSWYQQALGQGPQFIFQYYEEEERQRGNFPDRFSGHQFPNYSSELNVNALLLGDSALYLCASSLGRGLLQPQHFGDGTRLSIL.

By its share, this clonotype is medium-sized (0.01 to 0.1%). The rearrangement links TRBV7-9 to TRBJ2-5; TRBD2 aligns across 7 bases. The V and J ends lost 5 bases and 5 bases, in that order; junction bases with no gene match: 11. The CDR3 has 15 amino acids. From germline, CDR1 is SEHNR and CDR2 FQNEAQ (reference sequence). CDR3 region: CASSQKAGVGETQYF. The CDR3 DNA is TGTGCCAGCAGCCAAAAGGCGGGAGTGGGGGAGACCCAGTACTTC.

In its sample, this clonotype was seen a few times. The chain links TRBV7-2 to TRBJ2-1; 7 positions match TRBD2. This CDR3 spans 17 amino acids. V trimming: 5 bases; J trimming: 0 bases; junction bases outside the gene matches: 10. Germline-derived CDR1 and CDR2 are SGHTA and FQGNSA. CDR3 region: CASSEDYSGPSYNEQFF. Written as DNA, the CDR3 is TGTGCCAGCAGCGAAGATTATAGCGGGCCCTCCTACAATGAGCAGTTCTTC.

This clonotype is labeled as large. The V and J genes are TRBV6-1 and TRBJ2-5, with D unresolved. The length of the CDR3 is 16 residues. V lost 8 bases to trimming and J lost 0 bases, with 19 bases between them. Per germline, CDR1 MNHNS and CDR2 SASEGT. CDR3 sequence (DNA): TGTGCCAGCTTTCGGTTGCACGCTAGTCACCAAGAGACCCAGTACTTC. As protein: CASFRLHASHQETQYF.

The J gene is TRBJ2-3, the V gene TRBV20-1; tentatively, D is TRBD2 (7 bases). Germline CDR1 DFQATT, CDR2 SNEGSKA (reference sequence). This CDR3 contains 15 residues. V was trimmed by 3 bases and J by 3 bases, leaving 16 bases between them. In DNA, the CDR3 is TGCAGTGCTAGTGGGGGGGGCGTAGGGACAGATACGCAGTATTTT. Translation gives CSASGGGVGTDTQYF.

In DNA form, the CDR3 reads TGCAGCGCCTCCCGACAGGGGGCGAACACTGAAGCTTTCTTT. This codes for CSASRQGANTEAFF. The J gene is TRBJ1-1, the V gene TRBV29-1, with TRBD1 identical over 10 bases. The CDR3 is 14 amino acids. Trimming at V came to 7 bases and at J to 1 base, leaving 6 bases not matched to a gene. Germline CDR1 reads SQVTM; CDR2 reads ANQGSEA.

This clonotype was detected a few times. The rearrangement links TRBV14 to TRBJ2-7, with D perhaps matching TRBD1 (5 bases). The V end lost 4 bases, the J end lost 10 bases, and 17 bases lay between the germline ends. The CDR3 extends over 13 amino acids. Germline CDR1 SGHDN, CDR2 FVKESK. The CDR3 loop reads CASSPLYQGVQYF. The CDR3 DNA is TGTGCCAGCAGCCCCCTTTACCAGGGTGTCCAGTACTTC. Drawing the rest from reference TRBV14 and TRBJ2-7, the complete variable domain is EAGVTQFPSHSVIEKGQTVTLRCDPISGHDNLYWYRRVMGKEIKFLLHFVKESKQDESGMPNNRFLAERTGGTYSTLKVQPAELEDSGVYFCASSPLYQGVQYFGPGTRLTVT.

This clonotype qualifies as medium-sized (0.01 to 0.1%). V usage is TRBV24-1 and J usage is TRBJ2-2; D could derive from TRBD1 or TRBD2 (5 bases each). Trimming left V 8 bases short and J 6 bases short, with 15 bases between. This CDR3 has 14 residues. Germline CDR1 and CDR2: KGHDR and SFDVKD. The CDR3 is CATTTGTRAGELFF. DNA for the CDR3: TGTGCCACCACTACCGGGACGAGGGCCGGGGAGCTGTTTTTT.

This clonotype was seen a handful of times. V and J are TRBV20-1 and TRBJ2-2; TRBD2 might be the D (5 bases). Per the germline V gene, CDR1 is DFQATT and CDR2 is SNEGSKA (reference sequence). The ends were cut back, 5 bases at V and 7 bases at J, with 17 bases in the middle. The CDR3 covers 14 residues. The CDR3 DNA reads as TGCAGTGCTTCAGCCCGGACGGGAAGCGGGGAGCTGTTTTTT. Its protein product is CSASARTGSGELFF.

The chain couples TRBV7-3 to TRBJ2-7; 8 nucleotides line up with TRBD1. This CDR3 region has 15 residues. V lost 3 bases to trimming and J lost 4 bases; unmatched junction nucleotides: 8. Germline V gives CDR1 SGHTA, CDR2 FQGTGA. CDR3 amino acids: CASSFHRGAVYEQYF. CDR3 sequence (DNA): TGTGCCAGCAGCTTTCACAGGGGGGCTGTTTACGAGCAGTACTTC.

This clonotype has more than one count but fewer than ten. This sequence joins TRBV20-1 and TRBJ2-1; D remains unclear. The germline gives CDR1 DFQATT, CDR2 SNEGSKA (reference sequence). V was trimmed by 5 bases and J by 9 bases, leaving 11 bases between them. The CDR3 spans 11 residues. The CDR3 sequence: CSAPRVSEQFF. The CDR3 coding sequence is TGCAGTGCTCCTAGAGTCAGTGAGCAGTTCTTC.

The V and J genes are TRBV20-1 and TRBJ2-6; 10 bases map to TRBD1. The CDR3 has 18 residues. Germline CDR1 and CDR2: DFQATT and SNEGSKA (reference sequence). The J segment lost 4 bases and the V segment lost 1 base, leaving 10 bases of the junction unmatched. The CDR3 DNA sequence: TGCAGTGCTAGAGGAGCGACAGGGGGCTCGCAAGGGGCCAACGTCCTGACTTTC. Amino acids: CSARGATGGSQGANVLTF.

A few counts support this clonotype. The chain carries TRBV12-3 or TRBV12-4 and TRBJ2-1; 7 bases are shared with TRBD1. Trimming took 6 bases from V and 14 from J; bases not matched to a gene: 10. The length of the CDR3 is 12 residues. CDR3 sequence reads: CASRWGQLMEFF. The CDR3 DNA sequence: TGTGCCAGCAGGTGGGGACAGCTTATGGAGTTCTTC.

Only a few counts were recorded for this clonotype. The V gene is TRBV6-1, the J gene TRBJ1-2, with TRBD1 matching over 9 bases. The V segment lost 4 bases and the J segment 6 bases; nucleotides outside the gene matches: 3. The CDR3 is 13 residues long. From germline, CDR1 is MNHNS and CDR2 SASEGT. CDR3 loop: CASSGQGGNGYTF. The DNA for the CDR3 is TGTGCCAGCAGTGGACAGGGGGGCAATGGCTACACCTTC.

This clonotype was detected only a few times. This chain connects TRBV7-9 to TRBJ2-7; possibly TRBD1 for D (6 bases). From germline, CDR1 is SEHNR and CDR2 FQNEAQ (reference sequence). The CDR3 runs to 12 residues. The ends were cut back, 5 bases at V and 4 bases at J, with 9 bases in the middle. CDR3 sequence (DNA): TGTGCCAGCAGCACACAGGGATACGAGCAGTACTTC. Translating it yields CASSTQGYEQYF.

This clonotype is large by share. This rearrangement joins TRBV6-4 to TRBJ1-6; 9 bases are shared with TRBD1. The CDR3 contains 17 residues. The V and J ends lost 6 bases and 7 bases, in that order; junction bases with no gene match: 13. The V gene's germline CDR1 is MRHNA and CDR2 SNTAGT. CDR3 sequence reads: CASSRTPTGQGNSPLHF. The DNA for the CDR3 is TGTGCCAGCAGCCGAACCCCGACCGGACAGGGGAATTCACCCCTCCACTTT.

This chain connects TRBV20-1 to TRBJ2-1, with 8 bases that match TRBD2. Trimming at V came to 2 bases and at J to 4 bases, leaving 7 bases not matched to a gene. Germline V gene sequence: CDR1 DFQATT, CDR2 SNEGSKA (reference sequence). The length of the CDR3 is 15 residues. This chain's CDR3 is CSARPSGLGYNEQFF. DNA of the CDR3: TGCAGTGCTAGACCATCGGGACTAGGATACAATGAGCAGTTCTTC.